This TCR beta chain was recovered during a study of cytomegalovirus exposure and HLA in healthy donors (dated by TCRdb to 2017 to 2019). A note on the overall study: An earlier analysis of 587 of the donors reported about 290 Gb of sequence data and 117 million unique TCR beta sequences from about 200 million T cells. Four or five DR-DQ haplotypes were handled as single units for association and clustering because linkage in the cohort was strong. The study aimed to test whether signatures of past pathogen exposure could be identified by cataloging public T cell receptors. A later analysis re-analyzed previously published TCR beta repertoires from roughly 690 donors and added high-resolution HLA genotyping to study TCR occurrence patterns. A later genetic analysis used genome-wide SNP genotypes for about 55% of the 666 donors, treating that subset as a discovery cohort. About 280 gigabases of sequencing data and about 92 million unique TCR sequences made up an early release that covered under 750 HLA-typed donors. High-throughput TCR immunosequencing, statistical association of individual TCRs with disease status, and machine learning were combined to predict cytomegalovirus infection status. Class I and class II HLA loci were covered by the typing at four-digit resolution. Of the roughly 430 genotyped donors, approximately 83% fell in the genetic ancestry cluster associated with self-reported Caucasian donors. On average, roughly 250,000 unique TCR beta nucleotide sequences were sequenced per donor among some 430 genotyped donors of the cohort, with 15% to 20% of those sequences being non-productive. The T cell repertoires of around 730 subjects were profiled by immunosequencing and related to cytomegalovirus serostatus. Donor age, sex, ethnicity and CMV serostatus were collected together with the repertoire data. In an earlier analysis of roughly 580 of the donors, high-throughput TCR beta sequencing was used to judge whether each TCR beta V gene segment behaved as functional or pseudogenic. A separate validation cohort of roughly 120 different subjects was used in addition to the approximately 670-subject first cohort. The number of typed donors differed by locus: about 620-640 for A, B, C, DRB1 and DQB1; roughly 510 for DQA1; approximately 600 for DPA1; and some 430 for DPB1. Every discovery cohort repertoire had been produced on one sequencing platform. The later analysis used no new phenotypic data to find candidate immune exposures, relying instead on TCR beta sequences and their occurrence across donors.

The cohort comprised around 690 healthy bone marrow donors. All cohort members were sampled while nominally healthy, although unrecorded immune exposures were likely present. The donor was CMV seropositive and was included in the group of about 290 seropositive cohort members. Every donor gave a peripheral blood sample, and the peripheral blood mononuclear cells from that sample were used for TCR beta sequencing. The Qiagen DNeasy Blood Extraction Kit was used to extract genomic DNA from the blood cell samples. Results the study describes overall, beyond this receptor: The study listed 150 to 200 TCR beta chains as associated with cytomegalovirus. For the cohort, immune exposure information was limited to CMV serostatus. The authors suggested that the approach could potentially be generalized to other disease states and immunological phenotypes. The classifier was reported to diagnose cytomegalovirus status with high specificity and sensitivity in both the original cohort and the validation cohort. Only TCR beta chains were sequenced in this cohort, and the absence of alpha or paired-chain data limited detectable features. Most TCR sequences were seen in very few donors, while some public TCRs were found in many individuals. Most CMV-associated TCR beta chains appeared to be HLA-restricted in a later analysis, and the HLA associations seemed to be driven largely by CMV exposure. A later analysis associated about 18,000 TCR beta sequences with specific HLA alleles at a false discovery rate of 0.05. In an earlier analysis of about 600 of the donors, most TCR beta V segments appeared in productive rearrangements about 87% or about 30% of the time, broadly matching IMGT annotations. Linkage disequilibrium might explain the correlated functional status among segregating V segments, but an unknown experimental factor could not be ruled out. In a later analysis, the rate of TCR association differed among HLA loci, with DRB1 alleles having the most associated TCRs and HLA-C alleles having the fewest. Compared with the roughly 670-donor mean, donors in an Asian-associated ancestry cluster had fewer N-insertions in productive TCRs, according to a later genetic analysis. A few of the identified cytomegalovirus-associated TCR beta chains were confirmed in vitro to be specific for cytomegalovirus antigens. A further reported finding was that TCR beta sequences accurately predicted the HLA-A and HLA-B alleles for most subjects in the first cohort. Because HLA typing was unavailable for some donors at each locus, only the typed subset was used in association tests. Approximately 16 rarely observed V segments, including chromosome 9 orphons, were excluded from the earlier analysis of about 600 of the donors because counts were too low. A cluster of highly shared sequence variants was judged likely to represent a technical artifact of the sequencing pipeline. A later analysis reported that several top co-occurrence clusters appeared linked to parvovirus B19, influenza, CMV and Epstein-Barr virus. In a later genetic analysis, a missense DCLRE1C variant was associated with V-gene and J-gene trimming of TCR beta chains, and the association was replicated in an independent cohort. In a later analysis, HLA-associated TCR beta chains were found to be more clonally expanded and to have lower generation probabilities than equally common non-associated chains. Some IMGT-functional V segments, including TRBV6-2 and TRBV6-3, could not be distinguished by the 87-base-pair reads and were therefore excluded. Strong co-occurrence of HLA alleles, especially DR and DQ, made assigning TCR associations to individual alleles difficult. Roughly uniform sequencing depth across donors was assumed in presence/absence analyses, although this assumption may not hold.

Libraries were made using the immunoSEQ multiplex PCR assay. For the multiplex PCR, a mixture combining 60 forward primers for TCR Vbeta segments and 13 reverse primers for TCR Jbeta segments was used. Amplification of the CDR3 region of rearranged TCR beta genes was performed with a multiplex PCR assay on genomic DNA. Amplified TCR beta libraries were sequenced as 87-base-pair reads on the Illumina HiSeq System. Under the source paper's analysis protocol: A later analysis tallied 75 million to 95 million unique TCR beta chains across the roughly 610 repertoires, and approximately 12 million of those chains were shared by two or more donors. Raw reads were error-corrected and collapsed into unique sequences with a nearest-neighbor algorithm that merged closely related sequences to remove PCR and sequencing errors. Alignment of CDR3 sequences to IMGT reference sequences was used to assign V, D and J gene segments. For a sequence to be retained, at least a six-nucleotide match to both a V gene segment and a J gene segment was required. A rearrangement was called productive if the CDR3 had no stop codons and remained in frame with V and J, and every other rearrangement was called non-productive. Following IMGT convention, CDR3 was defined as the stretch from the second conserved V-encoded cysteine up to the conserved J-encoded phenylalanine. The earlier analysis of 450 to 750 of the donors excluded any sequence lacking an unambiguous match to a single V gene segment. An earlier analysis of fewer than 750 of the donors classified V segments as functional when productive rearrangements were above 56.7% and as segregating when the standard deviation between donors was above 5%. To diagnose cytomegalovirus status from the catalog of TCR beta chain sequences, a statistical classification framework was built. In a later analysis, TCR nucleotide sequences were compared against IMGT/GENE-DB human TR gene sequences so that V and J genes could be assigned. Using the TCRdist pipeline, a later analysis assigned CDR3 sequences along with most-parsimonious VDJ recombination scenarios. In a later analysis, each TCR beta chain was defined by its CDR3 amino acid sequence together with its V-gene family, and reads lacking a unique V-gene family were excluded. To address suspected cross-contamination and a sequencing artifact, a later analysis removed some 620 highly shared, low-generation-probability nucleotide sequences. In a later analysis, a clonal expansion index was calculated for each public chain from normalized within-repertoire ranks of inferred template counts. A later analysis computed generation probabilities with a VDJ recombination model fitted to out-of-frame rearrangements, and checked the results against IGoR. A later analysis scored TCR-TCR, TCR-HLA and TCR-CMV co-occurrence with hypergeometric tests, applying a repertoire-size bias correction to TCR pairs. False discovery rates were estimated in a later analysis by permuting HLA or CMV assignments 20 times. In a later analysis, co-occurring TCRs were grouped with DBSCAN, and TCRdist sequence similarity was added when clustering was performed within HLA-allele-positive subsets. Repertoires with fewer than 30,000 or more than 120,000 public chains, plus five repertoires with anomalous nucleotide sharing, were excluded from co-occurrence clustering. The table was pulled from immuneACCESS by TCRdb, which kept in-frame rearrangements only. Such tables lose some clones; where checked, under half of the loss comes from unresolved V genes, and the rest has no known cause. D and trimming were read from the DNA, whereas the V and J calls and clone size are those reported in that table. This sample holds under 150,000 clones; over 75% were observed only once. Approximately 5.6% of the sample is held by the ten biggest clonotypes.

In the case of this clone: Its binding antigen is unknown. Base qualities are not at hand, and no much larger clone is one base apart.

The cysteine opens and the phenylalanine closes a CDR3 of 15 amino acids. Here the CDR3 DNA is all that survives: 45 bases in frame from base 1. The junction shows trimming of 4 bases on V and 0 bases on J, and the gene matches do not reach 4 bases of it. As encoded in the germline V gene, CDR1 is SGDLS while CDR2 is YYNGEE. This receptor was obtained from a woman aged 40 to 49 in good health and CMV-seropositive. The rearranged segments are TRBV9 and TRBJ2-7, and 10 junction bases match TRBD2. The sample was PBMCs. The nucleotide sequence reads TGTGCCAGCAGCCCAGGACTAGCGGACTCCTACGAGCAGTACTTC. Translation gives CASSPGLADSYEQYF.